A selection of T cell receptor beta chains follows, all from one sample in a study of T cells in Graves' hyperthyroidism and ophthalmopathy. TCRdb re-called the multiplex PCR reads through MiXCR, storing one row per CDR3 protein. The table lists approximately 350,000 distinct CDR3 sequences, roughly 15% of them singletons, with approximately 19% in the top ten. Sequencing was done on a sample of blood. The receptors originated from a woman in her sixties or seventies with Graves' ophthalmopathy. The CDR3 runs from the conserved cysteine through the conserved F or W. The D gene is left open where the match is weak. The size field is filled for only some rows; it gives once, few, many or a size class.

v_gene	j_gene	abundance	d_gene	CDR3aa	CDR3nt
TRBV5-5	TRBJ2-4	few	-	CASSTGTKNIQYF	TGTGCCAGCAGCACCGGGACGAAAAACATTCAGTACTTC
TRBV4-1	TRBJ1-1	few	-	CASSQDYGQMTDTEAFF	TGCGCCAGCAGCCAAGATTATGGGCAAATGACGGACACTGAAGCTTTCTTT
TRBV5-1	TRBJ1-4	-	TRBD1	CASSESHRGTNEKLFF	TGCGCCAGCAGCGAGTCCCACAGGGGAACTAATGAAAAACTGTTTTTT
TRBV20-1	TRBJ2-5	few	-	CSARDLGQETQYF	TGCAGTGCTAGAGATCTGGGGCAAGAGACCCAGTACTTC
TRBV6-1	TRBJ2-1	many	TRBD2	CASSGRLAGGYNEQFF	TGTGCCAGCAGTGGGCGACTAGCGGGAGGGTACAATGAGCAGTTCTTC
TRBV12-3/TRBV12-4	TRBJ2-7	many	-	CASSWDWEQYF	TGTGCCAGCAGCTGGGACTGGGAGCAGTACTTC
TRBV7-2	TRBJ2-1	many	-	CASSLKYNEQFF	TGTGCCAGCAGCTTAAAGTACAATGAGCAGTTCTTC
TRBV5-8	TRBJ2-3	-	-	CASSRRVGAGTDTQYF	TGTGCCAGCAGCCGGCGTGTGGGGGCTGGTACAGATACGCAGTATTTT
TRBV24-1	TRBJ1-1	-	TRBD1	CATRLTGTTEAFF	TGTGCCACCAGACTGACAGGGACGACTGAAGCTTTCTTT
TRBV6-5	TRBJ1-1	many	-	CASSYLGLHTEAFF	TGTGCCAGCAGTTACCTAGGGTTACACACTGAAGCTTTCTTT
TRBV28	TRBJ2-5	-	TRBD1	CASERTGGQGTQYF	TGTGCCAGCGAAAGGACAGGGGGTCAAGGGACCCAGTACTTC
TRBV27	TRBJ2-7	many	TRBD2	CASSLGLADEQYF	TGTGCCAGCAGTTTGGGACTAGCAGACGAGCAGTACTTC
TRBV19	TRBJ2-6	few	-	CASSIASSGANVLTF	TGTGCCAGTAGTATAGCTAGCTCTGGGGCCAACGTCCTGACTTTC
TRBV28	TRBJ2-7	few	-	CASSLSLGEQYF	TGTGCCAGCAGTTTGTCCTTGGGCGAGCAGTACTTC
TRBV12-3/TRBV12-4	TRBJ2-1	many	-	CASTGTYNEQFF	TGTGCCAGTACCGGGACCTACAATGAGCAGTTCTTC
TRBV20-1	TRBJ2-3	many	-	CSITLPRTSTDTQYF	TGCAGTATTACACTCCCTAGGACTAGCACAGATACGCAGTATTTT
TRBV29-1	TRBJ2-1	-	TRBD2	CSVSGLAEVNEQFF	TGCAGCGTCTCGGGACTAGCGGAGGTTAATGAGCAGTTCTTC
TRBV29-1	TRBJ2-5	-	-	CSVGPSFQETQYF	TGCAGCGTCGGGCCTTCCTTCCAAGAGACCCAGTACTTC
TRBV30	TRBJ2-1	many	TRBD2	CAWKAGAINEQFF	TGTGCCTGGAAGGCGGGAGCCATCAATGAGCAGTTCTTC
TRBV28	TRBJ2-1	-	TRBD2	CASMASGSRAFF	TGTGCCAGCATGGCTAGCGGGTCCCGGGCGTTCTTC
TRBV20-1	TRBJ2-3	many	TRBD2	CSARRLAGEHTQYF	TGCAGTGCTAGAAGACTAGCGGGAGAACATACGCAGTATTTT
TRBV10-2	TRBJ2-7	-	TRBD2	CASSASGSYEQYF	TGCGCCAGCAGTGCTAGCGGCTCCTACGAGCAGTACTTC
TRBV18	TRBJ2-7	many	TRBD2	CASSPTGGASYEQYF	TGTGCCAGCTCACCAACGGGGGGAGCTTCCTACGAGCAGTACTTC
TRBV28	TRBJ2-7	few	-	CATADSYEQYF	TGTGCCACCGCCGACTCCTACGAGCAGTACTTC
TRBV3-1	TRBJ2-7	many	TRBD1	CASSQGDRAYEQYF	TGTGCCAGCAGCCAAGGGGACAGGGCGTACGAGCAGTACTTC
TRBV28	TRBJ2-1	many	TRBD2	CASRPRKPGLAPHEQFF	TGTGCCAGCAGACCCCGCAAACCGGGACTAGCTCCCCATGAGCAGTTCTTC
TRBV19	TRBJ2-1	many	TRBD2	CASTTTSGGNNEQFF	TGTGCCAGTACCACTACTAGCGGGGGAAACAATGAGCAGTTCTTC
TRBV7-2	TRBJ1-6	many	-	CASSLARGSIYNSPLHF	TGTGCCAGCAGCTTAGCTCGTGGCAGTATTTATAATTCACCCCTCCACTTT
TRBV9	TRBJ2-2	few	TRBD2	CASSPWTSGDNTGELFF	TGTGCCAGCAGCCCTTGGACTAGCGGGGATAACACCGGGGAGCTGTTTTTT
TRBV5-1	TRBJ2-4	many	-	CASSLAVKGVQYF	TGCGCCAGCAGCTTGGCCGTCAAAGGGGTTCAGTACTTC
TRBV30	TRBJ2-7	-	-	CAWRTGYEQYF	TGTGCCTGGAGAACAGGCTACGAGCAGTACTTC
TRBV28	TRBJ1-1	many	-	CASIPAAGQLTKAFF	TGTGCCAGCATTCCCGCGGCAGGGCAGCTCACGAAAGCTTTCTTT
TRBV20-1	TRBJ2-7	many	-	CSASGGTSYEQYF	TGCAGTGCTAGTGGCGGGACCTCCTACGAGCAGTACTTC
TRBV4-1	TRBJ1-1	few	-	CASSQEDHQYMNTEAFF	TGCGCCAGCAGCCAAGAGGATCACCAATACATGAACACTGAAGCTTTCTTT
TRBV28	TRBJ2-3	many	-	CASSSFRAATDTQYF	TGTGCCAGCAGTTCCTTTCGGGCAGCTACAGATACGCAGTATTTT
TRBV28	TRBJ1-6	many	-	CASRSSQGVLSPLHF	TGTGCCAGCAGGTCCTCCCAGGGCGTCCTATCACCCCTCCACTTT
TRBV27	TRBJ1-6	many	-	CASSFRPDSPLHF	TGTGCCAGCAGTTTCCGGCCAGATTCACCCCTCCACTTT
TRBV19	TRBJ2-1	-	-	CASSIETYSRSEQFF	TGTGCCAGTAGTATAGAGACATATAGTAGGAGTGAGCAGTTCTTC
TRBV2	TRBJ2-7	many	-	CASEPNSGYEQYF	TGTGCCAGCGAGCCAAACTCGGGGTACGAGCAGTACTTC
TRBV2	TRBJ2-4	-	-	CASSGGAKNIQYF	TGTGCCAGCAGTGGGGGGGCCAAAAACATTCAGTACTTC
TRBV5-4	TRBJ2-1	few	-	CASSKGQRGDEQFF	TGTGCCAGCAGCAAAGGACAAAGAGGAGATGAGCAGTTCTTC
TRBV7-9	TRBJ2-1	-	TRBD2	CASKMAGAGGSYNEQFF	TGTGCCAGCAAAATGGCGGGAGCGGGGGGTTCCTACAATGAGCAGTTCTTC
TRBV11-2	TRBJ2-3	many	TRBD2	CASPGTSGSRSDTQYF	TGTGCCAGCCCCGGGACTAGCGGGAGTAGGTCAGATACGCAGTATTTT
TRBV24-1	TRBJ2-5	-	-	CATSDRTVQETQYF	TGTGCCACCAGTGACAGGACAGTTCAAGAGACCCAGTACTTC
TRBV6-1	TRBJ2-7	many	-	CASSRDAGYEQYF	TGTGCCAGCAGCCGGGACGCCGGCTACGAGCAGTACTTC
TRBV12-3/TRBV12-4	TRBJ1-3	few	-	CASSLYSGNTIYF	TGTGCCAGCAGTTTGTACTCTGGAAACACCATATATTTT
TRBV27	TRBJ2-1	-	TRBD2	CASSNSGTSARVDEQFF	TGTGCCAGCAGTAACTCCGGGACTAGCGCGAGGGTAGATGAGCAGTTCTTC
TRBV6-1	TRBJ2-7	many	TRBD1	CASRDRGRSYEQYF	TGTGCCAGCAGGGACAGGGGACGGTCCTACGAGCAGTACTTC